This T cell receptor beta chain was captured in a study of immune evolution from preneoplasia to lung adenocarcinoma. Germline lookup yields CDR1 MNHEY and CDR2 SVGAGI. The CDR3 runs to 14 residues. V dropped 6 bases and J dropped 8 bases, with 19 bases sitting between them. Resections took place in Japan or China from about 2013 to 2017. Using immunoSEQ multiplex PCR, the repertoire was profiled, and TCRdb retains in-frame clones only, with some absent. Here the sample spans some 5,600 clones, around 77% being singletons. The J gene is TRBJ1-2, the V gene TRBV6-5; D uncertain. Sequences were obtained from FFPE normal lung tissue adjacent to the tumor. The sequence came from a person aged 45 to 69 with lung adenocarcinoma. In DNA form, the CDR3 reads TGTGCCAGCAGACCCCGCCACGATGCCTTCGGCTACACCTTC. This translates into CASRPRHDAFGYTF.